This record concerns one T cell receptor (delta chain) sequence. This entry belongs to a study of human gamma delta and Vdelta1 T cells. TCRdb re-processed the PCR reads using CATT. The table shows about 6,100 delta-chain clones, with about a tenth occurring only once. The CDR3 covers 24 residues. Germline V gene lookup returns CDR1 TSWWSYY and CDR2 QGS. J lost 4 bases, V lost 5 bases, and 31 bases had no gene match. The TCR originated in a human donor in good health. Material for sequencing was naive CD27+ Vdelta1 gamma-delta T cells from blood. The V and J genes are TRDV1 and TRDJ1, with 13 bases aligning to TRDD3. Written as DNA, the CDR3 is TGTGCTCTTGGGTGGGGGCTTCCTACAAAAAGGGTACTGGGGGATACGGGGTTGTACGATAAACTCATCTTT. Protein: CALGWGLPTKRVLGDTGLYDKLIF.